This T cell receptor (beta chain) emerged from a study of graft-versus-host responses after intestinal transplantation. Study-level background: Recipients were all induced with anti-thymocyte globulin, then given tacrolimus and steroids for around 3 years.

Generated by immunoSEQ multiplex PCR, the TCRdb table keeps only in-frame clones and is missing some. Of about 120,000 clones in the sample, 75% to 95% were seen once. This clone was counted between two and nine times. The target antigen is unknown. General study points: Analysis identified GvH clones in recipient marrow, with some appearing first in ileum or blood. Patients with graft-donor T cell macrochimerism had high graft-versus-host to host-versus-graft clonal ratios in allografts. Circulating GvH clones peaking coincided with falling HvG clones soon after transplant.

The specimen was unstimulated CD4+ T cells sorted from spleen or lymph node cells, collected before intestinal transplant. The sequence was collected from a human donor who received an intestinal transplant.

For the CDR3, the DNA is TGTGCCAGCAGTTACCAGGGTACCACTGAAGCTTTCTTT. Its protein product is CASSYQGTTEAFF. The chain has TRBV6-6 and TRBJ1-1; the D gene is possibly TRBD1 (5 bases). The V end lost 2 bases, the J end lost 4 bases, and 8 bases lay between the germline ends. Germline assignment: CDR1 MNHNY and CDR2 SVGAGI (reference sequence). CDR3 length: 13 amino acids.